Sequencing of this T cell receptor beta chain was carried out in a study of cytomegalovirus exposure and HLA in healthy donors. Use of 60 Vbeta and 13 Jbeta primers characterized the PCR. TCRdb's table, derived via immunoSEQ multiplex PCR, lists solely in-frame clones and lacks some. The table includes 100,000 or so clones, roughly 82% detected once. The specimen sequenced was PBMCs. This sequence originates from a man in his fifties or sixties in good health and CMV-seronegative.

In DNA, the CDR3 is TGTGCCAGCGCTTCCAGGGGGCAGGTTCAGCCCCAGCATTTT. It codes for CASASRGQVQPQHF. The V gene is TRBV27, the J gene TRBJ1-5; 8 nucleotides align to TRBD1. CDR3 length: 14 residues. Germline loops: CDR1 MNHEY, CDR2 SMNVEV (reference sequence). The junction had 9 bases not matched to a gene; V was cut back by 8 bases and J by 6 bases.